The clone carrying this TCR beta chain was observed a few times. Antigen specificity is unknown. Alongside a J-beta primer mix, a sample-barcoded 5' primer served in a second PCR lasting about 7 to 12 cycles. TCRdb reanalysed the 5' RACE reads using MiXCR and keeps one entry per CDR3 protein. The sample lists 600,000 to 1,000,000 distinct CDR3 sequences; 20% to 30% were seen once. These data come from a study of blood T cells in healthy people across ages. The length of the CDR3 is 16 residues. Per the germline V gene, CDR1 is DFQATT and CDR2 is SNEGSKA (reference sequence). After removal of 4 bases from V and 3 bases from J, the junction contained 7 bases not matched to a gene. Study conclusions and caveats: Leaving the PBMCs unsorted stopped any conclusive comparison of naive versus antigen-experienced cells. Donor CMV infection status was unknown, possibly confounding age-related changes in expanded clonotypes.

Another study also made use of these data, one on T cells of mothers and their children. That paper notes: Versus unrelated pairs, overlap was slightly higher in related mother-child pairs, without reaching significance.

Sequencing was done on a sample of blood. V usage is TRBV20-1 and J usage is TRBJ2-3; 13 bases are a match to TRBD2. This TCR derives from a boy younger than 18 in good health. The CDR3 region is CSANYQGLAGTDTQYF. The CDR3, as DNA: TGCAGTGCTAATTATCAGGGACTAGCGGGGACAGATACGCAGTATTTT.